The 23 T cell receptor beta chains below come from one sample, sequenced in a study of shared clonotypes between healthy human individuals. Repertoires were generated with immunoSEQ multiplex PCR, while TCRdb's copy carries only in-frame clones and drops some. There are approximately 840,000 clones in the sample; 90% to 97% occur only once, and around 0.25% lies in the top ten. CD45RO-negative, CCR7-positively selected cells formed the naive CD8 fraction, excluding terminally differentiated effector memory CD45RA+ cells. Sequencing was performed on naive CD8+ T cells sorted from blood. The origin of the receptors is a man aged 25-40 years in good health.

The V and J genes are TRBV7-6 and TRBJ2-7, with 8 positions matching TRBD1. This CDR3 contains 14 residues. Trimming removed 10 bases from V and 4 bases from J; junction bases left unmatched: 12. In germline, CDR1 is SGHVS, CDR2 FNYEAQ. This chain's CDR3 is CATAAGTGVYEQYF. The CDR3 DNA reads TGTGCCACAGCGGCCGGGACAGGTGTGTACGAGCAGTACTTC.

A single count supports this clone. The V call is TRBV6-5, the J call TRBJ2-1; 10 bases fit TRBD2. Per the germline V gene, CDR1 is MNHEY and CDR2 is SVGAGI. J gave up 3 bases and V 10 bases, and 9 bases lay outside the gene matches. There are 15 residues in the CDR3. The CDR3 sequence: CATKKGLAVYNEQFF. CDR3 in DNA: TGTGCCACCAAAAAAGGACTAGCGGTCTACAATGAGCAGTTCTTC.

V and J are TRBV7-2 and TRBJ1-4; TRBD1 matches at 10 bases. Trimming removed 6 bases from V and 3 bases from J; junction bases left unmatched: 13. The CDR3 contains 18 residues. The germline V gene has CDR1 SGHTA and CDR2 FQGNSA. CDR3 residues: CASRPGQGSEWANEKLFF. CDR3 bases: TGTGCCAGCAGACCGGGACAGGGGTCCGAGTGGGCTAATGAAAAACTGTTTTTT.

The chain has TRBV5-1 and TRBJ2-3; 7 bases fit TRBD2. The CDR3 spans 16 residues. Per the germline V gene, CDR1 is SGHRS and CDR2 is YFSETQ. Unmatched junction bases numbered 11, after V lost 3 bases and J lost 4 bases. This CDR3 is CASSSGRDYFADTQYF. In DNA form, the CDR3 reads TGCGCCAGCAGCTCGGGAAGGGACTATTTTGCAGATACGCAGTATTTT.

The chain is built from TRBV2 and TRBJ2-3; 11 nucleotides line up with TRBD2. The trim removed 8 bases at V and 6 bases at J, leaving 7 bases unmatched. CDR3 length equals 14 residues. In germline, CDR1 is SNHLY, CDR2 FYNNEI. CDR3 nucleotide sequence: TGTGCCAGCGAAATAGCGGGAGGGCCGGATACGCAGTATTTT. This gives the protein CASEIAGGPDTQYF.

The CDR3 loop reads CASRTTIASNQPQHF. The CDR3 DNA follows: TGTGCCAGCAGAACGACCATAGCCAGCAATCAGCCCCAGCATTTT. V is TRBV5-8 and J is TRBJ1-5, with D uncertain. Germline CDR1 and CDR2: SGHTS and YDEGEE. Trimming shortened V by 5 bases and J by 1 base, and 13 bases separated the two germline ends. There are 15 residues in the CDR3.

The gene calls are TRBV28 and TRBJ1-5; D unclear. The CDR3 runs to 15 residues. V shed 6 bases and J shed 0 bases, with 12 bases lying between them. The V gene's germline CDR1 is MDHEN and CDR2 SYDVKM. The chain's CDR3 is CASSLVGNSNQPQHF. CDR3 nucleotide sequence: TGTGCCAGCAGCCTTGTGGGAAATAGCAATCAGCCCCAGCATTTT.

V gene TRBV29-1 combines with J gene TRBJ1-2; D is unresolved. This CDR3 has 14 residues. Trimming stripped 1 base from V and 5 bases from J, with 14 bases between. Germline CDR1 SQVTM, CDR2 ANQGSEA. The CDR3 protein is CSVEGLSSGYGYTF. CDR3 nucleotides: TGCAGCGTTGAAGGTCTCAGCAGCGGATATGGCTACACCTTC.

CDR3 region: CASSLAGSSYEQYF. DNA for the CDR3: TGTGCCAGCAGCTTAGCGGGGAGCTCCTACGAGCAGTACTTC. The rearrangement joins TRBV11-3 to TRBJ2-7; tentatively, D is TRBD2 (5 bases). This CDR3 is 14 amino acids long. V lost 1 base and J lost 0, with 7 bases in between. Germline assignment: CDR1 SGHNT and CDR2 YENEEA.

The genes are TRBV29-1 and TRBJ1-5; D unresolved. Per germline, CDR1 SQVTM and CDR2 ANQGSEA. V was pared by 0 bases and J by 8 bases, with 8 bases between. The CDR3 runs 12 residues. The CDR3: CSVEDYGEPQHF. The CDR3 nucleotides read TGCAGCGTTGAAGACTATGGGGAGCCCCAGCATTTT.

V usage is TRBV4-1 and J usage is TRBJ2-1; TRBD1 agrees at 7 bases. The CDR3 is 14 amino acids. The J segment lost 7 bases and the V segment lost 4 bases, leaving 7 bases of the junction unmatched. CDR1 and CDR2 (germline): MGHRA, YSYEKL. The CDR3 spells CASSLVTTGNEQFF. CDR3 bases: TGCGCCAGCAGCCTTGTAACGACAGGGAATGAGCAGTTCTTC.

The V gene is TRBV9, the J gene TRBJ2-5, with TRBD2 identical over 12 bases. J was trimmed by 4 bases and V by 3 bases; bases with no gene match: 4. The CDR3 loop spans 15 amino acids. Germline V CDR1 and CDR2: SGDLS, YYNGEE. The CDR3 is CASSEGLAGTETQYF. DNA for the CDR3: TGTGCCAGCAGCGAGGGACTAGCGGGTACAGAGACCCAGTACTTC.

On this clone itself: Other DNA sequences from this sample encode an identical CDR3 as well. The chain has TRBV7-9 and TRBJ1-1, with 8 bases matching TRBD1. Losses at the gene ends were 5 bases for V and 5 bases for J; bases not matched to a gene: 10. The CDR3 covers 15 residues. Germline CDR1 is SEHNR and CDR2 is FQNEAQ (reference sequence). The CDR3 spells CASSGRTGGRTEAFF. For the CDR3, the DNA is TGTGCCAGCAGCGGGCGAACAGGGGGACGGACTGAAGCTTTCTTT.

In this sample, this clone turned up once. The chain carries TRBV7-9 and TRBJ2-7; 14 positions match TRBD2. J was trimmed by 4 bases and V by 2 bases; bases with no gene match: 7. Germline V CDR1 and CDR2: SEHNR, FQNEAQ (reference sequence). This CDR3 has 17 residues. CDR3: CASSLIGTSGSRYEQYF. CDR3 nucleotides: TGTGCCAGCAGCTTAATTGGGACTAGCGGGAGCCGGTACGAGCAGTACTTC.

The V call is TRBV13, the J call TRBJ1-1; D ambiguous. Per the germline V gene, CDR1 is PRHDT and CDR2 is FYEKMQ (reference sequence). There are 14 residues in the CDR3. V was shortened by 8 bases and J by 6 bases, with 19 bases between the two germline ends. CDR3 amino acids: CASGPGFSSAEAFF. The CDR3 nucleotides read TGTGCCAGCGGGCCGGGGTTCAGTTCTGCTGAAGCTTTCTTT.

The rearrangement links TRBV6-1 to TRBJ1-3; TRBD1 might be the D (5 bases). The V gene lost 2 bases and the J gene lost 0 bases, with 8 bases spanning the gap. CDR3 length: 15 amino acids. CDR1 is MNHNS, CDR2 SASEGT, per germline. CDR3 sequence: CASSEWGSSGNTIYF. DNA for the CDR3: TGTGCCAGCAGTGAATGGGGCAGCTCTGGAAACACCATATATTTT.

As concerns this clone: Distinct nucleotide sequences in the sample also encode this CDR3. The chain couples TRBV29-1 to TRBJ2-1; 11 nucleotides agree with TRBD2. This CDR3 region has 16 residues. V gave up 1 base and J gave up 1 base; unmatched junction bases: 3. Germline V gives CDR1 SQVTM, CDR2 ANQGSEA. This CDR3 is CSVEGTSGSSYNEQFF. CDR3 nucleotides: TGCAGCGTTGAAGGAACTAGCGGGAGTTCCTACAATGAGCAGTTCTTC.

The chain uses TRBV6-5 and TRBJ2-7; TRBD1 matches 10 bases. CDR3 length: 13 residues. The germline V gene has CDR1 MNHEY and CDR2 SVGAGI. With V trimmed by 4 bases and J by 5 bases, 2 bases remained unmatched. The CDR3 region is CASSWTGGNEQYF. The CDR3 DNA sequence: TGTGCCAGCAGTTGGACAGGGGGGAACGAGCAGTACTTC.

The chain recombines TRBV7-6 with TRBJ1-4; a possible D gene is TRBD1 (5 bases). The CDR3 is 17 residues long. The V gene lost 4 bases and the J gene lost 6 bases, with 21 bases spanning the gap. The germline V gene encodes CDR1 SGHVS and CDR2 FNYEAQ. CDR3 residues: CASSSDPAGQVYEKLFF. The CDR3 coding sequence is TGTGCCAGCAGCTCCGACCCCGCGGGGCAGGTTTATGAAAAACTGTTTTTT. The entire variable domain, with the rest obtained from reference TRBV7-6 and TRBJ1-4, is as follows: GAGVSQSPRYKVTKRGQDVALRCDPISGHVSLYWYRQALGQGPEFLTYFNYEAQQDKSGLPNDRFSAERPEGSISTLTIQRTEQRDSAMYRCASSSDPAGQVYEKLFFGSGTQLSVL.

This rearrangement joins TRBV6-1 to TRBJ2-5; 7 bases are shared with TRBD1. The CDR3 length is 12 residues. The V gene's germline CDR1 is MNHNS and CDR2 SASEGT. V lost 7 bases, J lost 3 bases, and 2 bases stayed unmatched. The CDR3 DNA reads TGTGCCAGCACCGGGACAGAAGAGACCCAGTACTTC. This gives the protein CASTGTEETQYF.

CDR3 in amino acids: CASSSPRGGETQYF. The CDR3 DNA reads TGTGCCAGCAGCTCTCCTCGCGGTGGGGAGACCCAGTACTTC. V usage is TRBV11-2 and J usage is TRBJ2-5; D gene uncertain. V was pared by 4 bases and J by 5 bases, with 14 bases between. Germline V lookup: CDR1 SGHAT, CDR2 FQNNGV. The CDR3 runs to 14 residues. The full variable domain, completed using reference TRBV11-2 and TRBJ2-5, is EAGVAQSPRYKIIEKRQSVAFWCNPISGHATLYWYQQILGQGPKLLIQFQNNGVVDDSQLPKDRFSAERLKGVDSTLKIQPAKLEDSAVYLCASSSPRGGETQYFGPGTRLLVL.

The rearrangement uses TRBV28 and TRBJ2-5, with D perhaps given as TRBD1 or TRBD2 (5 bases each). This CDR3 contains 16 residues. V was shortened by 6 bases and J by 2 bases, with 19 bases between the two germline ends. CDR1 MDHEN and CDR2 SYDVKM come from the germline V gene. Here the CDR3 reads CASSPLRDGFQETQYF. The CDR3 region has the DNA TGTGCCAGCAGCCCGTTGAGGGACGGATTTCAAGAGACCCAGTACTTC. Looking up the rest from reference TRBV28 and TRBJ2-5 gives the full variable domain: DVKVTQSSRYLVKRTGEKVFLECVQDMDHENMFWYRQDPGLGLRLIYFSYDVKMKEKGDIPEGYSVSREKKERFSLILESASTNQTSMYLCASSPLRDGFQETQYFGPGTRLLVL.

The rearrangement uses TRBV27 and TRBJ2-1, with D maybe TRBD2 (5 bases). The germline V gene has CDR1 MNHEY and CDR2 SMNVEV (reference sequence). This CDR3 spans 16 amino acids. V was shortened by 3 bases and J by 8 bases, with 20 bases between the two germline ends. In DNA form, the CDR3 reads TGTGCCAGCAGTTTCGGACGGGCGGGCTACAACCATGAGCAGTTCTTC. Translated: CASSFGRAGYNHEQFF.